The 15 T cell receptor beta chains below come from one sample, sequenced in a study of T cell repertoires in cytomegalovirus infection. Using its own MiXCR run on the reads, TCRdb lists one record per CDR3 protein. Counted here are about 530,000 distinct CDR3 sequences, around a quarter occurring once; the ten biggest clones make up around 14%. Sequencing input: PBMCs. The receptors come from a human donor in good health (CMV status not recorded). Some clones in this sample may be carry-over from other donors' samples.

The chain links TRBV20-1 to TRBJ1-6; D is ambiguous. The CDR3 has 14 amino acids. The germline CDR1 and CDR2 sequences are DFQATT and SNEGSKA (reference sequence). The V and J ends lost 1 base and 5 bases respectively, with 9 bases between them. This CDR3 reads CSARASHDNSPLHF. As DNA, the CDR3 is TGCAGTGCTAGAGCGTCCCATGATAATTCACCCCTCCACTTT.

CDR3 loop: CASSLLASPNTEAFF. CDR3 DNA sequence: TGTGCCAGCAGCTTACTTGCATCACCGAACACTGAAGCTTTCTTT. The V gene is TRBV7-2, the J gene TRBJ1-1; D call uncertain. The V end was cut by 2 bases, the J end by 1 base, with 11 bases between. Germline assignment: CDR1 SGHTA and CDR2 FQGNSA. The CDR3 totals 15 residues.

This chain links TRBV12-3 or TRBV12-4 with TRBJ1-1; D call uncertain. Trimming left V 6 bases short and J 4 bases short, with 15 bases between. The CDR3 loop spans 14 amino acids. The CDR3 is CASRVEGPGTEAFF. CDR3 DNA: TGTGCCAGCAGGGTCGAGGGCCCGGGCACTGAAGCTTTCTTT.

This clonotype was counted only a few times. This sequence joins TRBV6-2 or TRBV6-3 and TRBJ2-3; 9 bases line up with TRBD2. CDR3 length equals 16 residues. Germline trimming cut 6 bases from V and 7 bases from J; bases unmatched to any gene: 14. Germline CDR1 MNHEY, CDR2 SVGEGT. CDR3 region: CASRPGLAYRGNTQYF. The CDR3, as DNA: TGTGCCAGCAGACCGGGACTAGCCTACAGAGGAAATACGCAGTATTTT.

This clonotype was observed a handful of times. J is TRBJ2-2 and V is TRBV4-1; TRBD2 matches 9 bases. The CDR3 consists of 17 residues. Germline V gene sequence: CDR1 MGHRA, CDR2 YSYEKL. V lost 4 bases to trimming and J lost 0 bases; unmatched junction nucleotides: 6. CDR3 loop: CASSRSAGGANTGELFF. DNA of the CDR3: TGCGCCAGCAGCCGCTCGGCGGGAGGGGCGAACACCGGGGAGCTGTTTTTT.

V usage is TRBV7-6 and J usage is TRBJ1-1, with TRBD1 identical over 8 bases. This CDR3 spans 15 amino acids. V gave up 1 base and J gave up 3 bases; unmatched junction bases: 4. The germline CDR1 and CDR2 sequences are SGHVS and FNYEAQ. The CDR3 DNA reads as TGTGCCAGCAGCTTAGACCAGGGGGCAGACACTGAAGCTTTCTTT. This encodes CASSLDQGADTEAFF.

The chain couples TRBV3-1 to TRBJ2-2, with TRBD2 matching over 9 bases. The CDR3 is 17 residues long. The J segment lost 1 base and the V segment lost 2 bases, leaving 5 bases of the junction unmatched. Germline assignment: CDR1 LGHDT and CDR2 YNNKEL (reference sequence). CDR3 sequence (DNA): TGTGCCAGCAGCCAACGGACGACTAGCGGGAACACCGGGGAGCTGTTTTTT. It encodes CASSQRTTSGNTGELFF.

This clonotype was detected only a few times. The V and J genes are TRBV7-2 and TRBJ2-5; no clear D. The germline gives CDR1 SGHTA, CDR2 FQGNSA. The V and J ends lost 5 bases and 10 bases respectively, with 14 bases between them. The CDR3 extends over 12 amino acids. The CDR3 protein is CASSPRLAYQYF. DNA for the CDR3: TGTGCCAGCAGCCCCCGGTTGGCATACCAGTACTTC.

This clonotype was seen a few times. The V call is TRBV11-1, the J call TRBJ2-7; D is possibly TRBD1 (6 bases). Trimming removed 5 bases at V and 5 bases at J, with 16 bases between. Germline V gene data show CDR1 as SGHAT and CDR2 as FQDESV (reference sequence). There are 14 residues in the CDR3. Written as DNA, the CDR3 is TGTGCCAGCAGCCCACGCCAGGGGTCCCACGAGCAGTACTTC. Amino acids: CASSPRQGSHEQYF.

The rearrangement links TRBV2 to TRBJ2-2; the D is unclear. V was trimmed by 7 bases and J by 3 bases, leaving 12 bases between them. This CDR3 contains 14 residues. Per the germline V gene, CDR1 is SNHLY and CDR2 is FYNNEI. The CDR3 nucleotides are TGTGCCAGCAATCCAGTGGGTGACACCGGGGAGCTGTTTTTT. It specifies CASNPVGDTGELFF.

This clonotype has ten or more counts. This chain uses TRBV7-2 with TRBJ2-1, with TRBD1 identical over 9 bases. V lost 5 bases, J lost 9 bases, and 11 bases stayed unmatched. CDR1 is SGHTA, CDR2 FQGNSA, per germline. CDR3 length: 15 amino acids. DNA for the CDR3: TGTGCCAGCAGCCCCCCGGGACAGGGAGGTGGTGAGCAGTTCTTC. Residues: CASSPPGQGGGEQFF.

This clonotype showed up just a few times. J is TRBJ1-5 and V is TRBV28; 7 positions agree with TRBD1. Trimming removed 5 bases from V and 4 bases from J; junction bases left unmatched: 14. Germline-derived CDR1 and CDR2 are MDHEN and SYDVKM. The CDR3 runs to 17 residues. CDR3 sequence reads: CASSHRRAGGGNQPQHF. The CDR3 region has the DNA TGTGCCAGCAGTCACCGGAGGGCAGGGGGGGGGAATCAGCCCCAGCATTTT.

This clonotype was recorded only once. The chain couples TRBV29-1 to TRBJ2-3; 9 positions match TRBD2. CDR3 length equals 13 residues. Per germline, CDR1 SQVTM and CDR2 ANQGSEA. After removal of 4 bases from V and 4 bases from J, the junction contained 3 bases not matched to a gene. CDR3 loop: CSVASGDADTQYF. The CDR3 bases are TGCAGCGTTGCTAGCGGGGATGCAGATACGCAGTATTTT.

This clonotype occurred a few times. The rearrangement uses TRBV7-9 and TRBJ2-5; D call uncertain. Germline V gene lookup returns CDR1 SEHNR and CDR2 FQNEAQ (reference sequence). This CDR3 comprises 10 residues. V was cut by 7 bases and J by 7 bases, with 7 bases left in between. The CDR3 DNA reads TGTGCCAGCAATGAAGGGACCCAGTACTTC. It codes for CASNEGTQYF.

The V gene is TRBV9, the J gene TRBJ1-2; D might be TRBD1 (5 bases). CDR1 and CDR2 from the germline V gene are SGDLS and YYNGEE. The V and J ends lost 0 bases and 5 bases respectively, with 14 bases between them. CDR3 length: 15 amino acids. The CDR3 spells CASSVEVGAGYGYTF. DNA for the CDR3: TGTGCCAGCAGCGTAGAGGTTGGGGCAGGGTATGGCTACACCTTC. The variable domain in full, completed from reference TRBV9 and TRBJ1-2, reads DSGVTQTPKHLITATGQRVTLRCSPRSGDLSVYWYQQSLDQGLQFLIQYYNGEERAKGNILERFSAQQFPDLHSELNLSSLELGDSALYFCASSVEVGAGYGYTFGSGTRLTVV.